A selection of T cell receptor beta chains follows, all from one sample in a study of T cells in Graves' hyperthyroidism and ophthalmopathy. TCRdb reprocessed the multiplex PCR reads with MiXCR, giving one entry per CDR3 protein. The data hold more than 300,000 distinct CDR3 sequences, with about a fifth observed a single time. The source material was blood. Receptors originate from a man aged 18 to 35 with Graves' ophthalmopathy. The CDR3 runs from the conserved cysteine through the conserved F or W. A D gene is named only where the DNA matches it firmly. Clone size is given for some rows only: seen once, a few or many times, or a class if the clone is expanded.

>many|TRBJ1-4|TRBV6-1|-
CASIPASGGEKLFF
TGTGCCAGCATTCCGGCCTCGGGCGGTGAAAAACTGTTTTTT
>-|TRBJ1-6|TRBV10-3|-
CAIREDRPNSPLHF
TGTGCCATCAGGGAAGACAGACCTAATTCACCCCTCCACTTT
>-|TRBJ1-5|TRBV5-8|-
CASSFRDMNSNQPQHF
TGTGCCAGCAGCTTCCGGGACATGAATAGCAATCAGCCCCAGCATTTT
>few|TRBJ1-3|TRBV12-3/TRBV12-4|-
CASSYGPSGNTIYF
TGTGCCAGCAGTTATGGGCCCTCTGGAAACACCATATATTTT
>many|TRBJ2-3|TRBV7-9|TRBD1
CASSFPGQGADTQYF
TGTGCCAGCAGTTTCCCGGGACAGGGGGCAGATACGCAGTATTTT
>-|TRBJ1-2|TRBV20-1|-
CSAALYGYTF
TGCAGTGCTGCCCTCTATGGCTACACCTTC
>few|TRBJ1-5|TRBV19|-
CASVLGSSTDGNQPQHF
TGTGCCAGTGTGCTTGGGAGTTCCACTGATGGCAATCAGCCCCAGCATTTT
>few|TRBJ2-1|TRBV4-1|-
CASSQGPYGNEQFF
TGCGCCAGCAGCCAAGGCCCGTACGGTAATGAGCAGTTCTTC
>-|TRBJ1-5|TRBV7-6|-
CASSLVRDNQPQHF
TGTGCCAGCAGCTTAGTCAGGGATAATCAGCCCCAGCATTTT
>many|TRBJ1-2|TRBV6-2/TRBV6-3|-
CASSDSYGGEGYTF
TGTGCCAGCAGTGACAGTTACGGGGGCGAGGGCTACACCTTC
>-|TRBJ1-1|TRBV7-9|-
CASSPLLETGLNTEAFF
TGTGCCAGCAGCCCTCTTTTGGAAACAGGGTTGAACACTGAAGCTTTCTTT
>few|TRBJ2-7|TRBV6-2/TRBV6-3|-
CASSQRGGGYEQYF
TGTGCCAGCAGCCAGAGAGGGGGGGGCTACGAGCAGTACTTC
>many|TRBJ1-6|TRBV28|-
CASRADNSYNSPLHF
TGTGCCAGCAGGGCTGATAACTCCTATAATTCACCCCTCCACTTT
>many|TRBJ2-7|TRBV6-1|TRBD2
CASSRETSGGYEQYF
TGTGCCAGCAGTAGGGAGACTAGCGGGGGATACGAGCAGTACTTC
>many|TRBJ2-3|TRBV5-1|-
CASSPILYATQYF
TGCGCCAGCAGCCCTATACTATACGCTACGCAGTATTTT
>many|TRBJ1-5|TRBV20-1|-
CSAEENHQPQHF
TGCAGTGCTGAGGAAAACCATCAGCCCCAGCATTTT
>many|TRBJ2-1|TRBV11-3|TRBD2
CASSKGLAGDEQFF
TGTGCCAGCAGCAAGGGACTAGCGGGGGATGAGCAGTTCTTC
>many|TRBJ2-5|TRBV7-2|-
CASSGTGLLGETQYF
TGTGCCAGCAGCGGGACGGGACTTCTGGGGGAGACCCAGTACTTC
>many|TRBJ2-5|TRBV28|TRBD1
CASFTGGQETQYF
TGTGCCAGCTTTACAGGGGGCCAAGAGACCCAGTACTTC
>-|TRBJ1-2|TRBV5-4|-
CASSPPGGVGYGYTF
TGTGCCAGCAGCCCCCCTGGGGGGGTGGGCTATGGCTACACCTTC
>many|TRBJ2-5|TRBV9|TRBD2
CASSPSFGGGQETQYF
TGTGCCAGCAGTCCGAGTTTTGGGGGGGGCCAAGAGACCCAGTACTTC
>-|TRBJ2-3|TRBV9|-
CASSVSGSTDTEYF
TGTGCCAGCAGCGTCTCCGGTAGCACAGATACGGAGTATTTT
>many|TRBJ2-1|TRBV7-8|TRBD1
CASSQDRGRYNEQFF
TGTGCCAGCAGCCAAGACAGGGGACGGTACAATGAGCAGTTCTTC
>-|TRBJ2-7|TRBV3-1|TRBD1
CASSLTSGQGAGEQYF
TGTGCCAGCAGCTTAACATCGGGACAGGGGGCGGGCGAGCAGTACTTC
>many|TRBJ2-7|TRBV20-1|TRBD1
CSAKGQANSYEQYF
TGCAGTGCTAAGGGACAGGCGAACTCCTACGAGCAGTACTTC
>few|TRBJ2-2|TRBV10-3|TRBD1
CAISPGTGNTGELFF
TGTGCCATCAGCCCCGGGACAGGGAACACCGGGGAGCTGTTTTTT
>few|TRBJ2-1|TRBV7-9|-
CASSLAGGLDEQFF
TGTGCCAGCAGCTTAGCGGGGGGGCTGGATGAGCAGTTCTTC
>-|TRBJ1-1|TRBV10-3|TRBD1
CAITPGQGETEAFF
TGTGCCATCACCCCGGGACAGGGGGAGACTGAAGCTTTCTTT
>-|TRBJ2-3|TRBV19|TRBD1
CASSLRDSFTDTQYF
TGTGCCAGTAGCCTTCGGGACAGCTTCACAGATACGCAGTATTTT